A single sample is the source of the 32 T cell receptor beta chains below, sequenced in a study of CD8+CD57+ T cells in acquired aplastic anemia. Sequencing involved patients with CD8+CD57+ cell expansion previously shown by flow cytometry. CDR3 and TCR beta VDJ profiling relied on a genomic DNA template. TCRdb re-derived calls from the reads in MiXCR, one entry per CDR3 protein. In the table there are around 190,000 distinct CDR3 sequences, around 50% of which are singletons. Sequences were obtained from sorted CD4+, CD8+, or CD8+CD57+ T cells (not recorded which) from PBMCs. These receptors were obtained from a human donor with aplastic anemia.

The V and J genes are TRBV20-1 and TRBJ1-1; D is undetermined. This CDR3 region has 12 residues. The germline V and J ends were trimmed by 5 bases and 3 bases, with 10 bases remaining between them. The germline gives CDR1 DFQATT, CDR2 SNEGSKA (reference sequence). CDR3 region: CSAARIDTEAFF. CDR3 nucleotide sequence: TGCAGTGCTGCCAGGATTGACACTGAAGCTTTCTTT.

The chain links TRBV10-3 to TRBJ1-4, with 8 positions matching TRBD1. Germline V CDR1 and CDR2: ENHRY, SYGVKD. The CDR3 totals 18 residues. J lost 0 bases, V lost 4 bases, and 10 bases had no gene match. In DNA form, the CDR3 reads TGTGCCATCAGTGCCCGTAGGACAGGGTCTTCAACTAATGAAAAACTGTTTTTT. Translation gives CAISARRTGSSTNEKLFF.

The J gene is TRBJ1-5, the V gene TRBV30; no firm D call. The CDR3 contains 12 residues. V lost 4 bases and J 7 bases, leaving 11 bases between the germline ends. The germline CDR1 and CDR2 sequences are GTSNPN and SVGIG (reference sequence). The CDR3 bases are TGTGCCTGGAATAGTGGGCTGCAGCCCCAGCATTTT. It is translated as CAWNSGLQPQHF.

This sequence joins TRBV7-2 and TRBJ2-7; maybe TRBD1 (5 bases). V lost 5 bases, J lost 3 bases, and 11 bases lay in between. Germline V CDR1 and CDR2: SGHTA, FQGNSA. The CDR3 spans 13 residues. The CDR3, as DNA: TGTGCCAGCAGCCCAGTGCAGGGCTACGAGCAGTACTTC. Its protein product is CASSPVQGYEQYF.

This chain uses TRBV7-2 with TRBJ2-7; unclear D gene. The germline V and J ends were trimmed by 5 bases and 2 bases, with 4 bases remaining between them. The CDR3 extends over 11 amino acids. The V gene's germline CDR1 is SGHTA and CDR2 FQGNSA. The CDR3 bases are TGTGCCAGCAGCGTGACCTACGAGCAGTACTTC. Encoded protein: CASSVTYEQYF.

The rearrangement links TRBV11-1 to TRBJ2-7, with a tentative D call TRBD2 (5 bases). Germline CDR1 reads SGHAT; CDR2 reads FQDESV (reference sequence). The CDR3 extends over 16 amino acids. V gave up 1 base and J gave up 2 bases, with 15 bases separating them. The chain's CDR3 is CASSLVGLADTYEQYF. CDR3 in DNA: TGTGCCAGCAGCTTAGTCGGGCTAGCTGATACCTACGAGCAGTACTTC.

The chain combines TRBV29-1 with TRBJ2-3; TRBD2 aligns across 11 bases. The CDR3 length is 14 residues. V shed 4 bases and J 7 bases; nucleotides not matched to a gene: 7. CDR1 and CDR2 from the germline V gene are SQVTM and ANQGSEA. This CDR3 is CSVGTSGSWNTQYF. The CDR3 nucleotides are TGCAGCGTTGGAACTAGCGGGAGCTGGAATACGCAGTATTTT.

This clonotype was found once. The chain couples TRBV2 to TRBJ2-5, with D perhaps given as TRBD1 or TRBD2 (5 bases each). The germline CDR1 and CDR2 sequences are SNHLY and FYNNEI. With 5 bases removed from V and 2 bases from J, the gap between germline ends came to 12 bases. The CDR3 has 14 residues. The CDR3 nucleotides are TGTGCCAGCAGTCACCGGGACGGACAAGAGACCCAGTACTTC. This sequence encodes CASSHRDGQETQYF.

This clonotype came up a few times. As DNA, the CDR3 is TGTGCCAGCAGAAGGCAGGGGGGACGATATAGCAATCAGCCCCAGCATTTT. This codes for CASRRQGGRYSNQPQHF. This rearrangement joins TRBV28 to TRBJ1-5; 7 positions match TRBD1. With 6 bases clipped from V and 0 bases from J, the junction kept 11 bases outside the gene matches. This CDR3 has 17 amino acids. Looked up from germline, CDR1 is MDHEN and CDR2 is SYDVKM.

This rearrangement joins TRBV29-1 to TRBJ2-1; the D is unclear. Trimming stripped 5 bases from V and 3 bases from J, with 5 bases between. The CDR3 extends over 11 amino acids. CDR1 and CDR2 (germline): SQVTM, ANQGSEA. Here the CDR3 DNA reads TGCAGCGTTCGAGACTACAATGAGCAGTTCTTC. It codes for CSVRDYNEQFF.

The J gene is TRBJ1-2, the V gene TRBV7-2; no firm D call. With 1 base removed from V and 6 bases from J, the gap between germline ends came to 9 bases. This CDR3 has 13 residues. Germline V lookup: CDR1 SGHTA, CDR2 FQGNSA. CDR3 sequence reads: CASSLVTSDGYTF. As DNA, the CDR3 is TGTGCCAGCAGCTTAGTCACATCGGATGGCTACACCTTC. The full variable domain, completed using reference TRBV7-2 and TRBJ1-2, is GAGVSQSPSNKVTEKGKDVELRCDPISGHTALYWYRQSLGQGLEFLIYFQGNSAPDKSGLPSDRFSAERTGGSVSTLTIQRTQQEDSAVYLCASSLVTSDGYTFGSGTRLTVV.

In regard to this clonotype: A much larger clone lies a single base off, so this may be a read error. The chain combines TRBV12-3 or TRBV12-4 with TRBJ1-1; maybe TRBD1 (6 bases). V lost 7 bases and J lost 4, with 19 bases in between. This CDR3 has 15 residues. Here the CDR3 reads CASITRRGFPTEAFF. In DNA form, the CDR3 reads TGTGCCAGCATCACACGCAGGGGTTTTCCCACTGAAGCTTTCTTT.

The sample holds many counts of this clonotype. This chain links TRBV7-2 with TRBJ1-1; maybe TRBD1 (5 bases). Trimming removed 5 bases from V and 2 bases from J, with 9 bases in between. The CDR3 loop spans 13 amino acids. Germline V gene lookup returns CDR1 SGHTA and CDR2 FQGNSA. CDR3 residues: CASSRQINTEAFF. For the CDR3, the DNA is TGTGCCAGCAGCCGACAGATTAACACTGAAGCTTTCTTT.

As regards this clonotype: This clone may be a read error of a much larger clone one base away. The V call is TRBV5-6, the J call TRBJ2-1, with D perhaps TRBD1 or TRBD2 (5 bases each). The CDR3 covers 15 residues. Germline CDR1 reads SGHDT; CDR2 reads YYEEEE. CDR3 region: CASSLRGRLYNEQSF. For the CDR3, the DNA is TGTGCCAGCAGCCTCCGGGGCAGGCTCTACAATGAGCAGTCCTTC. The whole variable domain, filled in from reference TRBV5-6 and TRBJ2-1, reads DAGVTQSPTHLIKTRGQQVTLRCSPKSGHDTVSWYQQALGQGPQFIFQYYEEEERQRGNFPDRFSGHQFPNYSSELNVNALLLGDSALYLCASSLRGRLYNEQSFGPGTRLTVL.

The chain combines TRBV20-1 with TRBJ2-7; D remains ambiguous. The germline V gene has CDR1 DFQATT and CDR2 SNEGSKA (reference sequence). CDR3 length: 12 amino acids. V dropped 2 bases and J dropped 0 bases, with 5 bases sitting between them. Here the CDR3 reads CSARLDSYEQYF. In DNA form, the CDR3 reads TGCAGTGCTAGACTTGACTCCTACGAGCAGTACTTC.

The rearrangement joins TRBV19 to TRBJ1-5; 7 bases match TRBD1. Germline values: CDR1 LNHDA, CDR2 SQIVND (reference sequence). V shed 5 bases and J 1 base; nucleotides not matched to a gene: 5. This CDR3 spans 15 amino acids. Here the CDR3 reads CASSRTGLSNQPQHF. The CDR3 bases are TGTGCCAGTAGTCGGACAGGACTAAGCAATCAGCCCCAGCATTTT.

This clonotype was found many times. The chain joins TRBV29-1 to TRBJ2-5, with 12 positions matching TRBD1. J was trimmed by 4 bases and V by 2 bases; bases with no gene match: 2. The CDR3 runs to 14 residues. Germline V gene data show CDR1 as SQVTM and CDR2 as ANQGSEA. CDR3 region: CSVERDRGRETQYF. The CDR3, as DNA: TGCAGCGTTGAACGGGACAGGGGGCGAGAGACCCAGTACTTC.

This clonotype was detected ten times or more. The rearrangement joins TRBV4-1 to TRBJ1-6, with D perhaps TRBD1 (6 bases). V was shortened by 0 bases and J by 6 bases, with 15 bases between the two germline ends. The CDR3 runs to 17 residues. Germline CDR1 and CDR2: MGHRA and YSYEKL. The CDR3 here is CASSQDSGGPANSPLHF. The CDR3 DNA reads as TGCGCCAGCAGCCAAGATAGCGGGGGGCCCGCTAATTCACCCCTCCACTTT.

This clonotype came up a few times. V usage is TRBV5-1 and J usage is TRBJ2-1, with 10 bases aligning to TRBD1. Germline CDR1 is SGHRS and CDR2 is YFSETQ. With 4 bases clipped from V and 1 base from J, the junction kept 2 bases outside the gene matches. This CDR3 is built from 15 residues. The CDR3 DNA reads as TGCGCCAGCAGCCGACAGGGGGCATCCTACAATGAGCAGTTCTTC. Protein product: CASSRQGASYNEQFF.

In DNA form, the CDR3 reads TGTGCCAGCTCATCTCCCACCAGGGGGAGGAACATTCAGTACTTC. Protein sequence: CASSSPTRGRNIQYF. The V gene is TRBV18, the J gene TRBJ2-4; tentative D call: TRBD1 (7 bases). CDR1 is KGHSH, CDR2 LQKENI, per germline. V dropped 5 bases and J dropped 7 bases, with 18 bases sitting between them. There are 15 residues in the CDR3.

Many counts were recorded for this clonotype. This sequence joins TRBV7-8 and TRBJ1-3; D might be TRBD1 (5 bases). Germline V CDR1 and CDR2: SGHVS, FQNEAQ. The CDR3 covers 15 residues. V was cut by 5 bases and J by 0 bases, with 11 bases left in between. The CDR3 loop reads CASSPQVLSGNTIYF. The CDR3 DNA reads TGTGCCAGCAGCCCACAGGTCCTCTCTGGAAACACCATATATTTT.

This clonotype was counted many times. The chain employs TRBV19 and TRBJ2-3, with TRBD1 identical over 7 bases. Trimming removed 6 bases from V and 3 bases from J; junction bases left unmatched: 3. The CDR3 length is 13 residues. Germline CDR1 reads LNHDA; CDR2 reads SQIVND (reference sequence). The CDR3, as DNA: TGTGCCAGTAGAACAGGGGCGACAGATACGCAGTATTTT. Encoded protein: CASRTGATDTQYF.

In its sample, this clonotype was seen once. The chain recombines TRBV29-1 with TRBJ1-2, with D unclear. Germline V gene lookup returns CDR1 SQVTM and CDR2 ANQGSEA. The CDR3 contains 11 residues. DNA of the CDR3: TGCAGTGCCGCGAACCTCTATGGCTACACCTTC. Translated: CSAANLYGYTF.

This chain links TRBV20-1 with TRBJ2-1; TRBD1 might be the D (5 bases). V lost 3 bases, J lost 3 bases, and 15 bases lay in between. Germline CDR1 reads DFQATT; CDR2 reads SNEGSKA (reference sequence). The CDR3 has 15 amino acids. CDR3 in DNA: TGCAGTGCTAGCACAGGCAGCATCGGCTACAATGAGCAGTTCTTC. Encoded protein: CSASTGSIGYNEQFF.

In this sample, this clonotype turned up many times. J is TRBJ1-6 and V is TRBV2; D call uncertain. The CDR3 length is 15 residues. Trimming left V 5 bases short and J 4 bases short, with 12 bases between. The germline V gene encodes CDR1 SNHLY and CDR2 FYNNEI. The CDR3 region is CASSLSRHYNSPLHF. The CDR3 DNA follows: TGTGCCAGCAGTTTATCACGGCATTATAATTCACCCCTCCACTTT.

This clonotype was detected only a few times. This chain links TRBV25-1 with TRBJ2-7, with D perhaps TRBD1 (6 bases). V dropped 5 bases and J dropped 7 bases, with 18 bases sitting between them. Germline V gene data show CDR1 as MGHDK and CDR2 as SYGVNS. This CDR3 region has 14 residues. CDR3 nucleotide sequence: TGTGCCAGCAGTCACGAACGGACAGTGAATGAGCAGTACTTC. Its translation: CASSHERTVNEQYF.

In this sample, this clonotype turned up many times. The chain uses TRBV5-4 and TRBJ2-7; tentatively, D is TRBD1 (6 bases). CDR1 SGHNT and CDR2 YYREEE come from the germline V gene (reference sequence). The CDR3 runs 15 residues. With 4 bases removed from V and 2 bases from J, the gap between germline ends came to 16 bases. This CDR3 reads CASSPGQLDPYEQYF. For the CDR3, the DNA is TGTGCCAGCAGCCCCGGACAGTTGGACCCCTACGAGCAGTACTTC.

There are many counts of this clonotype. The chain combines TRBV9 with TRBJ1-2; 10 nucleotides align to TRBD1. The junction had 4 bases not matched to a gene; V was cut back by 4 bases and J by 4 bases. The CDR3 sequence is 14 residues long. Germline lookup yields CDR1 SGDLS and CDR2 YYNGEE. This CDR3 is CASSPGDRGYGYTF. CDR3 sequence (DNA): TGTGCCAGCAGCCCAGGGGACAGGGGCTATGGCTACACCTTC.

Only a few counts were recorded for this clonotype. This chain joins TRBV19 and TRBJ2-7; D is possibly TRBD1 (6 bases). The V gene's germline CDR1 is LNHDA and CDR2 SQIVND (reference sequence). This CDR3 spans 14 amino acids. V was shortened by 3 bases and J by 7 bases, with 16 bases between the two germline ends. CDR3 sequence: CASSITPARGEQYF. For the CDR3, the DNA is TGTGCCAGTAGTATCACTCCAGCGAGGGGGGAGCAGTACTTC.

In this sample, this clonotype turned up a few times. The chain links TRBV7-9 to TRBJ1-4; D remains unclear. Trimming removed 5 bases at V and 4 bases at J, with 11 bases between. The germline gives CDR1 SEHNR, CDR2 FQNEAQ (reference sequence). The CDR3 has 14 amino acids. The chain's CDR3 is CASSLSAHNEKLFF. CDR3 coding DNA: TGTGCCAGCAGCCTCAGCGCCCATAATGAAAAACTGTTTTTT.

The chain employs TRBV5-3 and TRBJ2-7, with 7 positions matching TRBD1. TRBV5-3 is filed as an ORF, its function uncertain. Unmatched junction bases numbered 7, after V lost 10 bases and J lost 6 bases. The CDR3 has 11 residues. DNA for the CDR3: TGTGCCTGTGCCTCAGGGGGCGAGCAGTACTTC. Its translation: CACASGGEQYF.

This clonotype occurred many times. The chain is built from TRBV24-1 and TRBJ2-3, with 10 bases that match TRBD1. The CDR3 runs to 21 residues. Germline V gives CDR1 KGHDR, CDR2 SFDVKD. The V segment lost 4 bases and the J segment 7 bases; nucleotides outside the gene matches: 25. Written as DNA, the CDR3 is TGTGCCACCAGTGACTCTCCCGGGTCTTCTAGAAGACAGGGGGCGACGTATACGCAGTATTTT. This sequence encodes CATSDSPGSSRRQGATYTQYF.